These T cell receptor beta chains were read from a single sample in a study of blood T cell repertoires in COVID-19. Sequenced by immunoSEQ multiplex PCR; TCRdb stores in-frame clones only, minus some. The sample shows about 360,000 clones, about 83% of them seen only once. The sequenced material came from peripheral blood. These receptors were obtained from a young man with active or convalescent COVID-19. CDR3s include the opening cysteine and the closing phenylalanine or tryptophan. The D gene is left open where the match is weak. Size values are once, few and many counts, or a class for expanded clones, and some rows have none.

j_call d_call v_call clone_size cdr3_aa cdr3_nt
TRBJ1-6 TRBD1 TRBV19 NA CASSLTGDNSPLHF TGTGCCAGTAGTCTCACAGGGGATAATTCACCCCTCCACTTT
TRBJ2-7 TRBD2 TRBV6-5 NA CASSLTSASSYEQYF TGTGCCAGCAGTTTGACTAGCGCGAGCTCCTACGAGCAGTACTTC
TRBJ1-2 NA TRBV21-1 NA CASSSRTANYGYTF TGTGCCAGCAGCTCCAGGACAGCTAACTATGGCTACACCTTC
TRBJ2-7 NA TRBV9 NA CASSVRDSRSYEQYF TGTGCCAGCAGCGTACGGGACTCCCGCTCCTACGAGCAGTACTTC
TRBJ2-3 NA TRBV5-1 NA CASSPVRGGDGTDTQYF TGCGCCAGCAGCCCTGTTCGGGGAGGAGATGGCACAGATACGCAGTATTTT
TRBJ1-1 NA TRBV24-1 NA CATSEFGTSSPAFF TGTGCCACCAGTGAATTCGGGACATCATCACCAGCTTTCTTT
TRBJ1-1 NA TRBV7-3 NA CASSLQGTGDTEAFF TGTGCCAGCAGCTTACAGGGTACGGGGGACACTGAAGCTTTCTTT
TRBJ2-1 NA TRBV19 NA CASSIEGVTSSYNEQFF TGTGCCAGTAGTATCGAAGGGGTTACGAGCTCCTACAATGAGCAGTTCTTC
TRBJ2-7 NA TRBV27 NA CASSLYGSGEQYF TGTGCCAGCAGTCTATACGGGTCTGGCGAGCAGTACTTC
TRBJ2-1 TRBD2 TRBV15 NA CATSRGGAGVSYNEQFF TGTGCCACCAGCAGAGGCGGAGCGGGAGTAAGTTACAATGAGCAGTTCTTC
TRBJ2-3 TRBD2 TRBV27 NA CASSFRTSGGVPSTDTQYF TGTGCCAGCAGTTTCCGGACTAGCGGGGGGGTCCCTAGCACAGATACGCAGTATTTT
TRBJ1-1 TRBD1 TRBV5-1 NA CASSLRQGATEAFF TGCGCCAGCAGCTTGAGACAGGGGGCAACTGAAGCTTTCTTT
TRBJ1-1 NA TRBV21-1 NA CASTNGAFFYEAFF TGTGCCAGCACGAATGGGGCTTTTTTCTACGAAGCTTTCTTT
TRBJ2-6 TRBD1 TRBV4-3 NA CARSRRDRGSGANVLTF TGCGCCCGCAGCCGCCGGGACAGGGGGTCCGGGGCCAACGTCCTGACTTTC
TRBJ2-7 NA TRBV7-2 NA CASSLEVGRGEQYF TGTGCCAGCAGCTTAGAGGTAGGGAGAGGCGAGCAGTACTTC
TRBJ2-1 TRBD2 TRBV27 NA CASSSLSGVSYNEQFF TGTGCCAGCAGTTCCCTTAGCGGGGTCTCCTACAATGAGCAGTTCTTC
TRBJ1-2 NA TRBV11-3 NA CASSSQGLTYGYTF TGTGCCAGCAGCTCCCAGGGACTCACCTATGGCTACACCTTC
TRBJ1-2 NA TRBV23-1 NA CASRGGRRYGYTF TGCGCCAGCCGTGGGGGCCGGAGGTATGGCTACACCTTC
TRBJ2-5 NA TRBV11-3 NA CASSEKETQYF TGTGCCAGCAGCGAGAAAGAGACCCAGTACTTC
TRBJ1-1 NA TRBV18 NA CASSPPMGGTEAFF TGTGCCAGCTCACCACCGATGGGGGGCACTGAAGCTTTCTTT
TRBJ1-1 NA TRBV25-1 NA CASSEYWEVTFF TGTGCCAGCAGTGAATATTGGGAGGTGACTTTCTTT
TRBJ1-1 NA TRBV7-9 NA CASRGQQNTEAFF TGTGCCAGCAGAGGACAGCAGAACACTGAAGCTTTCTTT
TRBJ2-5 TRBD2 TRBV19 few CASSRISGSQETQYF TGTGCCAGTAGTCGAATTAGCGGGTCACAAGAGACCCAGTACTTC
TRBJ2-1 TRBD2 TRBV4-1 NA CASSQGPRGGLGNNEQFF TGCGCCAGCAGCCAAGGGCCGCGGGGGGGCCTAGGAAACAATGAGCAGTTCTTC
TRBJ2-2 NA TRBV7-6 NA CASSLVGRLELFF TGTGCCAGCAGCTTAGTGGGGAGGCTGGAGCTGTTTTTT
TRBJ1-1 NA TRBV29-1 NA CSVVGQWNTEAFF TGCAGCGTTGTGGGGCAGTGGAACACTGAAGCTTTCTTT
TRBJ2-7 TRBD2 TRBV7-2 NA CASSLQNWASGRSSYEQYF TGTGCCAGCAGCTTACAAAATTGGGCTAGCGGGAGGAGCTCCTACGAGCAGTACTTC
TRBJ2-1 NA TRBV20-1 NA CSVRLYNEQFF TGCAGTGTCCGACTTTACAATGAGCAGTTCTTC
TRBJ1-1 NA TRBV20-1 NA CSARGSEAFF TGCAGTGCTAGAGGCAGTGAAGCTTTCTTT
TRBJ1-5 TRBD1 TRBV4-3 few CASSQDRTGDQPQHF TGCGCCAGCAGCCAAGATAGGACAGGGGATCAGCCCCAGCATTTT
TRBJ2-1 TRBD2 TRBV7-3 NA CASSPGAGGGFEQFF TGTGCCAGCAGCCCGGGAGCGGGGGGCGGGTTTGAGCAGTTCTTC
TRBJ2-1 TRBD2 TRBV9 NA CASSGKAGGTQLLYNEQFF TGTGCCAGCAGCGGGAAAGCGGGAGGGACTCAGTTACTCTACAATGAGCAGTTCTTC
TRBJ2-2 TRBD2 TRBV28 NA CASSSLTSGRANTGELFF TGTGCCAGCAGTTCCTTGACTAGCGGGAGGGCCAACACCGGGGAGCTGTTTTTT
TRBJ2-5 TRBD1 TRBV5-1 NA CASSLGRGRETQYF TGCGCCAGCAGCTTGGGCAGGGGGCGGGAGACCCAGTACTTC
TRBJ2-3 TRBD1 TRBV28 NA CASSLTGTGTDTQYF TGTGCCAGCAGTTTAACCGGGACAGGCACAGATACGCAGTATTTT
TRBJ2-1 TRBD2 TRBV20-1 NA CSASVSGTYNEQFF TGCAGTGCTAGTGTTAGCGGGACCTACAATGAGCAGTTCTTC
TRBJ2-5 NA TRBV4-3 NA CASSQESFSGETQYF TGCGCCAGCAGCCAAGAGTCCTTCAGCGGAGAGACCCAGTACTTC
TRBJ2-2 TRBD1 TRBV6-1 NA CASSAPPGTGFTGELFF TGTGCCAGCAGTGCCCCCCCCGGGACAGGGTTCACCGGGGAGCTGTTTTTT
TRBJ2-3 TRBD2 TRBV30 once CAWSLGLAGGTDTQYF TGTGCCTGGAGTTTGGGACTAGCGGGAGGGACAGATACGCAGTATTTT
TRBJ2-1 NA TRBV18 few CASSLEGGLSYNEQFF TGTGCCAGCTCCCTCGAGGGCGGGCTATCCTACAATGAGCAGTTCTTC
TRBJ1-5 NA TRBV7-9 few CASSQMNQPQHF TGTGCCAGCAGCCAAATGAATCAGCCCCAGCATTTT
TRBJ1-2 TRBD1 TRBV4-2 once CASSPGTGLDYGYTF TGTGCCAGCAGCCCGGGGACAGGCCTAGACTATGGCTACACCTTC
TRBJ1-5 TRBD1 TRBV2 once CASRTGRVGNQPQHF TGTGCCAGCCGGACAGGTCGCGTGGGAAATCAGCCCCAGCATTTT
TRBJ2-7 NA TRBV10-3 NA CAISESAGDYEQYF TGTGCCATCAGTGAGTCGGCAGGGGACTACGAGCAGTACTTC
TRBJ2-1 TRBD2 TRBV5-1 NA CASSGGDAWLYNEQFF TGCGCCAGCAGCGGGGGGGATGCCTGGCTCTACAATGAGCAGTTCTTC
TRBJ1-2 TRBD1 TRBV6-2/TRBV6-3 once CASSLPRDRANYGYTF TGTGCCAGCAGTCTGCCTCGGGACAGAGCAAACTATGGCTACACCTTC
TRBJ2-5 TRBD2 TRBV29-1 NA CSVRTSGGPQETQYF TGCAGCGTACGGACTAGCGGGGGCCCCCAAGAGACCCAGTACTTC
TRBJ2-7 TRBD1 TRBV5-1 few CASSAGPRTGGTRGRDEQYF TGCGCCAGCAGCGCCGGACCCCGGACAGGGGGAACCCGGGGTAGGGACGAGCAGTACTTC
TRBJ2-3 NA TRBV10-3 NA CASSPGRTDTQYF TGTGCATCCTCCCCTGGCCGCACAGATACGCAGTATTTT
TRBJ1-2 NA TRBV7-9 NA CASSSSGGAYGYTF TGTGCCAGCAGCTCGAGTGGCGGAGCCTATGGCTACACCTTC
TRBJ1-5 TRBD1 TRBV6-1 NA CASSDRTGRLFNSNQPQHF TGTGCCAGCAGTGACCGGACAGGAAGGCTCTTTAATAGCAATCAGCCCCAGCATTTT
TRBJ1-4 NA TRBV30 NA CAWTQDRSEKLFF TGTGCCTGGACACAGGATAGGAGTGAAAAACTGTTTTTT
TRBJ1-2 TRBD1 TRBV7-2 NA CASSSGTGWGYTF TGTGCCAGCAGCTCAGGGACAGGATGGGGCTACACCTTC
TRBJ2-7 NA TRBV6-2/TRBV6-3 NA CASSFSSGQGTSSSYEQYF TGTGCCAGCAGTTTCTCTTCGGGACAGGGGACTAGCAGCTCCTACGAGCAGTACTTC
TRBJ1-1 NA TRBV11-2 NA CASSLAWGNTEAFF TGTGCCAGCAGCTTAGCCTGGGGCAACACTGAAGCTTTCTTT
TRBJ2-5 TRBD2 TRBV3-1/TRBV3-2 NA CASSQVIAGFQETQYF TGTGCCAGCAGCCAAGTGATAGCGGGGTTCCAAGAGACCCAGTACTTC
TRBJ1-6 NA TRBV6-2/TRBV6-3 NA CASSLGVSYNSPLHF TGTGCCAGCAGCCTCGGGGTATCCTATAATTCACCCCTCCACTTT
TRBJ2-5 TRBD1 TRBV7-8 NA CASSQHRMGDRGNRETQYF TGTGCCAGCAGCCAACATCGTATGGGTGACAGGGGGAATAGGGAGACCCAGTACTTC
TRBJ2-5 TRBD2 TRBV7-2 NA CASSLAGGKETQYF TGTGCCAGCAGTCTAGCGGGGGGTAAAGAGACCCAGTACTTC
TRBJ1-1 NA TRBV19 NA CASSIILGVTEAFF TGTGCCAGTAGTATAATCCTCGGAGTCACTGAAGCTTTCTTT